This T cell receptor (beta chain) was identified during a study of T cell responses to AZD1222 COVID-19 vaccine (dated by TCRdb to the early 2020s). Looking at the study overall: TCR sequencing covered 230 or so trial participants: 207 given two doses of AZD1222 and approximately 26 given two doses of MenACWY control vaccine. Trial participants were enrolled by age into subgroups of 18-55, 56-69 and 70-plus years, and roughly 160, 29 and 62 TCR-sequenced participants, respectively, were included in these subgroups.

General conclusions and limits of the study: Reportedly, almost half of the unique spike-specific TCRs recognized epitopes lying outside the regions that are mutated in the B.1.351 and B.1.1.7 variants. Only five to seven AZD1222 recipients were SARS-CoV-2 seropositive at baseline, limiting conclusions about previously exposed vaccinees. CD4 TCRs associated with the vaccine covered the entire spike protein, and the dominant responses were in regions 160-218 and 743-854. The 56-69-year group was small, and its depth increase did not reach significance, likely because of low power. After two AZD1222 doses, spike-specific TCR breadth and depth were significantly higher than at day 0 and than in MenACWY recipients. Because no day 14 peak-response samples were available, the repertoires could be characterized only after the peak T cell response. Participants were mostly white British and included more females than males, and it was suggested by the authors that clonal diversity may have been underestimated.

The CDR3 regions of human TCRbeta chains were analyzed by immunosequencing. From the authors' description of their analysis: Repertoire TCRs were checked for matches against a reference library of SARS-CoV-2-specific TCRs that had been generated using the MIRA antigen-specificity platform. Breadth meant the fraction of unique TCRs that were SARS-CoV-2-associated, whereas depth meant the fraction of total T cells that were SARS-CoV-2-associated. Each spike-specific TCR was assigned to its reactive spike region and to a CD4 or CD8 class using the MIRA data. Log10-transformed breadth and depth values were compared by one-way ANOVA with Sidak's multiple comparisons tests. The table comes from immuneACCESS by way of TCRdb, which keeps in-frame sequences with V and J called. Part of the clones is missing from these tables; in studies checked, under half for an unresolved V gene and the rest for unknown reasons. That table gives V, J and clone size, and the DNA gave D and trimming. The table for this sample lists some 96,000 clones; 84% of them were counted only once. The ten largest clones represent 14% of the sample.

In light of the paper, this sample's time point label describes: about 28 days (+/-7) after the second vaccine dose. AZD1222 recipients with second doses at about 4 weeks or about 12 weeks were pooled, because spike-specific TCR depth and breadth did not differ between schedules. Samples from vaccinated people were obtained from the UK trials COV001 and COV002, which included a single-blind randomized controlled phase 2/3 trial of AZD1222 (ChAdOx1 nCoV-19) in healthy adults. Trial participant PBMC samples were collected at day 0 and day 28 after the second dose for TCRbeta chain sequencing. This clone was detected only a few times. Which antigen it targets is not known. Per-nucleotide qualities are absent, and no much larger clonotype sits a single base away. This TCR derives from an adult who received the AZD1222 COVID-19 vaccine. The sample was peripheral blood, taken 28 days after the second AZD1222 dose.

CDR3 reads: CASSQRAPLYKVGDTDTQYF. The DNA sequence reads TGTGCCAGCAGCCAACGGGCCCCCCTTTATAAGGTCGGGGACACAGATACGCAGTATTTT. The rearrangement combines TRBV3-1 (or the pseudogene TRBV3-2) with TRBJ2-3, with TRBD2 as a weak D call on 5 bases. Sequences LGHDT (CDR1) and YNNKEL (CDR2) are obtained from the germline V gene (reference sequence). The CDR3 covers 20 residues, taking in both the cysteine and the phenylalanine. Left in the record is the CDR3 DNA by itself, 60 bases read in frame from the first base. At the junction V is shortened by 2 bases and J by 2 bases, with 26 bases in between.